This TCR beta chain was captured in a study of control samples from healthy donors and cancer patients. TCRdb keeps only in-frame clones here, not all; method: immunoSEQ multiplex PCR. The sample consists of some 70,000 clones, 83% of them appearing once. With 0 bases clipped from V and 4 bases from J, the junction kept 5 bases outside the gene matches. Germline CDR1 is LGHNA and CDR2 is YSLEER. The CDR3 extends over 15 amino acids. The receptor's source is a man aged 60 to 75 in good health. The specimen sequenced was blood. V gene TRBV4-3 combines with J gene TRBJ1-2; 7 nucleotides align to TRBD1. The CDR3 DNA is TGCGCCAGCAGCCAAGATCCGGGACAGCCCTATGGCTACACCTTC. As protein: CASSQDPGQPYGYTF.